The rows below give T cell receptor beta chains drawn from one sample of a study of blood T cells in healthy people across ages. TCRdb called the 5' RACE reads again in MiXCR, with one record for every CDR3 protein. This repertoire shows more than 650,000 distinct CDR3 sequences, under 30% found once; its top ten account for under 3%. These data are also associated with another study on T cells of mothers and their children.

Input material: blood. The receptor source for this set is a boy between 5 and 17 years old in good health. CDR3s include the opening cysteine and the closing phenylalanine or tryptophan. D genes are given only for firm matches. Size values are once, few and many counts, or a class for expanded clones, and some rows have none.

len: 13; v_gene: TRBV29-1; abundance: -; d_gene: -; j_gene: TRBJ1-4; CDR3aa: CSVLGPIKEKLFF; CDR3nt: TGCAGCGTCCTGGGACCGATCAAGGAAAAACTGTTTTTT
len: 14; v_gene: TRBV5-1; abundance: -; d_gene: -; j_gene: TRBJ2-3; CDR3aa: CASMAKGTTDTQYF; CDR3nt: TGCGCCAGCATGGCTAAGGGGACCACAGATACGCAGTATTTT
len: 17; v_gene: TRBV20-1; abundance: few; d_gene: -; j_gene: TRBJ2-1; CDR3aa: CSASGDAGTDDPHEQFF; CDR3nt: TGCAGTGCTAGCGGGGACGCGGGGACAGACGACCCCCATGAGCAGTTCTTC
len: 16; v_gene: TRBV3-1; abundance: -; d_gene: -; j_gene: TRBJ1-2; CDR3aa: CASSQVPPRTNYGYTF; CDR3nt: TGTGCCAGCAGCCAGGTCCCACCCCGGACTAACTATGGCTACACCTTC
len: 15; v_gene: TRBV5-1; abundance: few; d_gene: -; j_gene: TRBJ2-5; CDR3aa: CASSLGAGFVETQYF; CDR3nt: TGCGCCAGCAGCTTGGGAGCTGGGTTTGTGGAGACCCAGTACTTC
len: 13; v_gene: TRBV12-3/TRBV12-4; abundance: -; d_gene: -; j_gene: TRBJ1-1; CDR3aa: CASSTDLDTEAFF; CDR3nt: TGTGCCAGCAGTACCGACCTGGACACTGAAGCTTTCTTT
len: 12; v_gene: TRBV6-1; abundance: few; d_gene: -; j_gene: TRBJ1-5; CDR3aa: CASSGVRLPQHF; CDR3nt: TGTGCCAGCAGTGGAGTCCGTCTTCCCCAGCATTTT
len: 13; v_gene: TRBV7-2; abundance: -; d_gene: -; j_gene: TRBJ1-5; CDR3aa: CASSLITDQPQHF; CDR3nt: TGTGCCAGCAGCTTAATCACAGATCAGCCCCAGCATTTT
len: 16; v_gene: TRBV7-9; abundance: few; d_gene: -; j_gene: TRBJ1-2; CDR3aa: CASSLHRTPEYGGYTF; CDR3nt: TGTGCCAGCAGCCTACACAGAACCCCCGAATATGGGGGCTACACCTTC
len: 14; v_gene: TRBV29-1; abundance: -; d_gene: -; j_gene: TRBJ2-7; CDR3aa: CSVGRQVDSYEQYF; CDR3nt: TGCAGCGTTGGGCGACAGGTGGACTCCTACGAGCAGTACTTC
len: 12; v_gene: TRBV6-2/TRBV6-3; abundance: few; d_gene: -; j_gene: TRBJ2-5; CDR3aa: CASSPPGQGEYF; CDR3nt: TGTGCCAGCAGCCCCCCCGGACAAGGAGAGTACTTC
len: 16; v_gene: TRBV7-6; abundance: -; d_gene: TRBD1; j_gene: TRBJ2-1; CDR3aa: CASSQAGGEIYNEQFF; CDR3nt: TGTGCCAGCAGTCAGGCAGGGGGTGAAATTTACAATGAGCAGTTCTTC
len: 16; v_gene: TRBV27; abundance: -; d_gene: TRBD1; j_gene: TRBJ2-2; CDR3aa: CASSFSTGEAPGELFF; CDR3nt: TGTGCCAGCAGTTTTTCGACAGGGGAGGCTCCCGGGGAGCTGTTTTTT
len: 15; v_gene: TRBV7-9; abundance: -; d_gene: -; j_gene: TRBJ1-4; CDR3aa: CASSPARVTNEKLFF; CDR3nt: TGTGCCAGCAGCCCCGCCAGGGTGACTAATGAAAAACTGTTTTTT
len: 13; v_gene: TRBV20-1; abundance: once; d_gene: -; j_gene: TRBJ1-4; CDR3aa: CSAIAAPLEKLFF; CDR3nt: TGCAGTGCCATAGCAGCGCCCCTTGAAAAACTGTTTTTT
len: 13; v_gene: TRBV28; abundance: few; d_gene: -; j_gene: TRBJ2-1; CDR3aa: CASTAAGYNEQFF; CDR3nt: TGTGCCAGCACTGCCGCCGGTTACAATGAGCAGTTCTTC
len: 15; v_gene: TRBV2; abundance: few; d_gene: TRBD2; j_gene: TRBJ2-1; CDR3aa: CASRLGLAGVDEQFF; CDR3nt: TGTGCCAGCAGATTGGGACTAGCGGGGGTGGATGAGCAGTTCTTC
len: 14; v_gene: TRBV7-9; abundance: -; d_gene: TRBD1; j_gene: TRBJ2-7; CDR3aa: CVSSLWDRVTEQYF; CDR3nt: TGTGTCAGCAGCTTATGGGACAGGGTCACCGAGCAGTACTTC
len: 18; v_gene: TRBV6-5; abundance: -; d_gene: TRBD1; j_gene: TRBJ1-3; CDR3aa: CASSYDRTGAHSGNTIYF; CDR3nt: TGTGCCAGCAGTTACGACCGGACAGGGGCCCACTCTGGAAACACCATATATTTT
len: 14; v_gene: TRBV5-5; abundance: -; d_gene: TRBD1; j_gene: TRBJ2-7; CDR3aa: CASSVQGQGGEQYF; CDR3nt: TGTGCCAGCAGTGTACAGGGACAGGGTGGCGAGCAGTACTTC
len: 17; v_gene: TRBV4-2; abundance: -; d_gene: -; j_gene: TRBJ1-3; CDR3aa: CASSQDWSVGIGNTIYF; CDR3nt: TGTGCCAGCAGCCAAGATTGGAGTGTGGGAATTGGAAACACCATATATTTT
len: 17; v_gene: TRBV7-9; abundance: -; d_gene: -; j_gene: TRBJ2-5; CDR3aa: CASSPSQPVGLRIDQYF; CDR3nt: TGTGCCAGCAGCCCGTCGCAGCCCGTAGGCCTCAGGATTGACCAGTACTTC
len: 14; v_gene: TRBV5-5; abundance: -; d_gene: -; j_gene: TRBJ1-5; CDR3aa: CASSFGTPNQPQHF; CDR3nt: TGTGCCAGCAGCTTCGGGACACCCAATCAGCCCCAGCATTTT
len: 16; v_gene: TRBV6-2/TRBV6-3; abundance: -; d_gene: TRBD2; j_gene: TRBJ2-7; CDR3aa: CASSKGLAGGQYEQYF; CDR3nt: TGTGCCAGCAGTAAAGGACTAGCGGGGGGCCAATACGAGCAGTACTTC
len: 9; v_gene: TRBV20-1; abundance: -; d_gene: -; j_gene: TRBJ2-1; CDR3aa: CSATAKQFF; CDR3nt: TGCAGTGCCACAGCTAAGCAGTTCTTC
len: 15; v_gene: TRBV2; abundance: -; d_gene: -; j_gene: TRBJ1-4; CDR3aa: CASRVLGAPGEELFF; CDR3nt: TGTGCCAGCAGGGTTCTGGGCGCCCCAGGGGAAGAACTGTTTTTT
len: 11; v_gene: TRBV7-9; abundance: few; d_gene: -; j_gene: TRBJ2-7; CDR3aa: CASSLGTERYF; CDR3nt: TGTGCCAGCAGCTTAGGCACCGAGCGGTACTTC
len: 14; v_gene: TRBV9; abundance: -; d_gene: -; j_gene: TRBJ1-6; CDR3aa: CASSPPGGRSPLHF; CDR3nt: TGTGCCAGCAGCCCCCCCGGGGGGCGCTCACCCCTCCACTTT